This record concerns one T cell receptor beta chain sequence. This entry comes from a study of blood T cell repertoires in COVID-19. Study-wide context: From the United States, Italy and Spain came samples of acute and convalescent COVID-19.

TCRdb's table, derived via immunoSEQ multiplex PCR, lists solely in-frame clones and lacks some. The sample carries about 400,000 clones, roughly nine tenths recorded once. Trimming left V 6 bases short and J 7 bases short, with 13 bases between. The germline gives CDR1 SGHDN, CDR2 FVKESK. This CDR3 contains 13 residues. Sequencing was carried out using PBMCs or T cells enriched from blood (not recorded which). This TCR was recovered from a woman aged 18-29 years with acute COVID-19. The rearrangement joins TRBV14 to TRBJ2-1; TRBD1 is a possible D gene (5 bases). In nucleotides, the CDR3 is TGTGCCAGCAGATTAGACAGTGCTAATGAGCAGTTCTTC. Its translation: CASRLDSANEQFF.